This TCR beta chain is from a study of blood T cell repertoires in COVID-19. Study-wide context: The United States, Italy and Spain supplied acute and convalescent COVID-19 samples. In each case, the material was cDNA or gDNA derived from T cells, B-cell-depleted T cells, or PBMCs.

The CDR3 has 12 amino acids. V lost 8 bases and J 4 bases, leaving 11 bases between the germline ends. From germline, CDR1 is MGHDK and CDR2 SYGVNS. Original data processing: Reference gene primer amplification yielded estimated nucleated cell counts. Using immunoSEQ multiplex PCR, the repertoire was profiled, and TCRdb retains in-frame clones only, with some absent. The V and J calls and clone size come from that table; D and trimming were worked out from the DNA. The sample lists about 210,000 clones; around 80% were seen once. This clonotype originated in a woman between 40 and 50 years old with acute or convalescent COVID-19. Source material: peripheral blood. The V gene is TRBV25-1, the J gene TRBJ1-2, with a tentative D call TRBD1 (6 bases). CDR3 amino acids: CASGDKSYGYTF. CDR3 in DNA: TGTGCCAGCGGGGACAAGTCCTATGGCTACACCTTC.